Presented here are 4 T cell receptor beta chains from one specimen sequenced in a study of technical replicates of blood from a handful of donors. Measured with immunoSEQ multiplex PCR; TCRdb has only the in-frame clones, and not every one. Seen here are roughly 70,000 clones, almost 95% observed once, and the top ten hold around 0.38%. The specimen sequenced was T cells isolated from PBMCs. All receptors come from a human donor in good health.

This sequence joins TRBV11-3 and TRBJ2-7, with 9 bases aligning to TRBD1. The trim removed 3 bases at V and 6 bases at J, leaving 9 bases unmatched. Germline loops: CDR1 SGHNT, CDR2 YENEEA. The CDR3 runs to 15 residues. The CDR3, as DNA: TGTGCCAGCAGCTTCTACGGGACAGGGTCGGCCGAGCAGTACTTC. Its translation: CASSFYGTGSAEQYF.

J is TRBJ2-1 and V is TRBV4-3; 13 bases are a match to TRBD2. This CDR3 has 18 amino acids. Germline assignment: CDR1 LGHNA and CDR2 YSLEER. The V segment lost 0 bases and the J segment 6 bases; nucleotides outside the gene matches: 8. CDR3 loop: CASSQDVGTSGKFNEQFF. In DNA, the CDR3 is TGCGCCAGCAGCCAAGATGTTGGGACTAGCGGGAAGTTCAATGAGCAGTTCTTC.

This chain uses TRBV11-3 with TRBJ1-1, with 8 positions matching TRBD1. The CDR3 is 16 residues long. Trimming took 5 bases from V and 1 from J; bases not matched to a gene: 9. The germline V gene has CDR1 SGHNT and CDR2 YENEEA. CDR3 nucleotide sequence: TGTGCCAGCAGCGCCCGACAGGGGATCGGGAACACTGAAGCTTTCTTT. Its translation: CASSARQGIGNTEAFF.

The CDR3 sequence: CAISWRGGEQYF. In nucleotides, the CDR3 is TGTGCCATCAGCTGGAGGGGGGGCGAGCAGTACTTC. The V call is TRBV10-3, the J call TRBJ2-7; D might be TRBD2 (7 bases). Trimming removed 6 bases from V and 6 bases from J, with 12 bases in between. This CDR3 is 12 amino acids long. Germline V gene data show CDR1 as ENHRY and CDR2 as SYGVKD.